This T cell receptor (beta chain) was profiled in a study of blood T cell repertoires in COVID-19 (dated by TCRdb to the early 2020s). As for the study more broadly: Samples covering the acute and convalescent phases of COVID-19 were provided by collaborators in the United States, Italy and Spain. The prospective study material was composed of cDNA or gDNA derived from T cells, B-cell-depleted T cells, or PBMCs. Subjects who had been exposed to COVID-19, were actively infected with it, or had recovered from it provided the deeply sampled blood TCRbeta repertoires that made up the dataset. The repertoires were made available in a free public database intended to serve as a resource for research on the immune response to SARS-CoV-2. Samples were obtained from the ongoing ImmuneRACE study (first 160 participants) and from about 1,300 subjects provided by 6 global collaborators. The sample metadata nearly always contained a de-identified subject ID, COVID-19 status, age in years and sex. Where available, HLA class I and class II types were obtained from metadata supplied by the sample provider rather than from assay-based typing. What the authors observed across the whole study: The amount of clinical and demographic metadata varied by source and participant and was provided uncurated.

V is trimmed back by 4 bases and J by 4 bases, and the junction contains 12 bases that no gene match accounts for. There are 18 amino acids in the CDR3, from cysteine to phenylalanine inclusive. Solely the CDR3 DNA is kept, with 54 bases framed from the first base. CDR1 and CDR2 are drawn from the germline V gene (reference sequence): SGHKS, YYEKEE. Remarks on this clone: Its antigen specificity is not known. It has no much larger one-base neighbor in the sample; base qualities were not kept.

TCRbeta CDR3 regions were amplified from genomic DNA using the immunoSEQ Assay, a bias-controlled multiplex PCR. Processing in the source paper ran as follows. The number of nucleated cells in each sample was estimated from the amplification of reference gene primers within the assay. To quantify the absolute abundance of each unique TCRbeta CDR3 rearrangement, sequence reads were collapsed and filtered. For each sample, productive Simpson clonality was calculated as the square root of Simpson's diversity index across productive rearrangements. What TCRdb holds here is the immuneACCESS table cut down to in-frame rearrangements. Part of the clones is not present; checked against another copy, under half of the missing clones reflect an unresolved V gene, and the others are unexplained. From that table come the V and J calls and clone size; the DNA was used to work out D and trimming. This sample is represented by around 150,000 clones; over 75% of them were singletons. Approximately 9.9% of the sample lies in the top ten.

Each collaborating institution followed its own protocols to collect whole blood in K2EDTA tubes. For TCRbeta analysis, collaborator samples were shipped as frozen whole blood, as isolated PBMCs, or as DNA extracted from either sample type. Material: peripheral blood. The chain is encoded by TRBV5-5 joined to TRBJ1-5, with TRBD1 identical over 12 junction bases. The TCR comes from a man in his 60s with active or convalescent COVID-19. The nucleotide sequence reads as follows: TGTGCCAGCAGCCTAGGGACAGGGGGCACGGGCATAAATCAGCCCCAGCATTTT. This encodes CASSLGTGGTGINQPQHF.